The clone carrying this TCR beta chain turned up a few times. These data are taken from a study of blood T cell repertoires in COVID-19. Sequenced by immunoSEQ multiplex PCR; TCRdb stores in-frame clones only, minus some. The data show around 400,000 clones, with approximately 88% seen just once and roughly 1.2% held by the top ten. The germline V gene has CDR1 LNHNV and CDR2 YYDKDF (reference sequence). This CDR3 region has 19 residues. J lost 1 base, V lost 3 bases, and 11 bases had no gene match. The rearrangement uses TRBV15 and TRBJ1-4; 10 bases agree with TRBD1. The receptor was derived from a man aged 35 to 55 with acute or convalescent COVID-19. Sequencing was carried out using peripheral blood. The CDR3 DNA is TGTGCCACCAGCAGGGGAGCAGGACAGGGGGGAGGAACTAATGAAAAACTGTTTTTT. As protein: CATSRGAGQGGGTNEKLFF.